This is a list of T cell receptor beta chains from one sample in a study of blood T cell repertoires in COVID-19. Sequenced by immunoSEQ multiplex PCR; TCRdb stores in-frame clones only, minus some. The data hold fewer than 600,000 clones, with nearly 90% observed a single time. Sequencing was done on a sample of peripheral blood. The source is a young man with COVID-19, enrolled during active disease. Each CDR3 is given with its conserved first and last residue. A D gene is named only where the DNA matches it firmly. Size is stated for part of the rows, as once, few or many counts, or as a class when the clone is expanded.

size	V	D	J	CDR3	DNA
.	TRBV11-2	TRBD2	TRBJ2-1	CASSPGTSGNDEQFF	TGTGCCAGCAGCCCAGGGACTAGCGGGAATGATGAGCAGTTCTTC
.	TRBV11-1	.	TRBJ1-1	CASSWVGSMNTEAFF	TGTGCCAGCAGCTGGGTCGGTAGCATGAACACTGAAGCTTTCTTT
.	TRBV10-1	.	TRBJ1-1	CASSESNTEEAFF	TGCGCCAGCAGTGAGTCGAACACGGAGGAAGCTTTCTTT
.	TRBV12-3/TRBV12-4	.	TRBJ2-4	CASSLRPGGIQYF	TGTGCCAGCAGTCTAAGACCAGGTGGCATTCAGTACTTC
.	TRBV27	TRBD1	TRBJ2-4	CASSSRRQGAKNIQYF	TGTGCCAGCAGTTCGCGAAGACAGGGGGCCAAAAACATTCAGTACTTC
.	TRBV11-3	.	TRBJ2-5	CASSPGGAQGEETQYF	TGTGCCAGCAGCCCGGGAGGTGCACAGGGGGAGGAGACCCAGTACTTC
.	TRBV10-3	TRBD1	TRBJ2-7	CAIRSGTGSSYEQYF	TGTGCCATCAGATCCGGGACAGGGAGCTCCTACGAGCAGTACTTC
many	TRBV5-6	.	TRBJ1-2	CASTHLEGYTF	TGTGCCAGCACCCACCTCGAGGGCTACACCTTC
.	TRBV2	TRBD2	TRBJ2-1	CASRALAGGRDEQFF	TGTGCCAGCAGGGCACTAGCGGGAGGGCGCGATGAGCAGTTCTTC
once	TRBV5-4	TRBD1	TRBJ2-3	CASSFRQTGTGWYF	TGTGCCAGCAGCTTCCGACAAACCGGGACAGGGTGGTATTTT
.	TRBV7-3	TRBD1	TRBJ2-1	CASSLSRAGGAYNEQFF	TGTGCCAGCAGCTTATCCCGGGCAGGGGGCGCCTACAATGAGCAGTTCTTC
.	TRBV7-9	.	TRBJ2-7	CASSLGLDPYEQYF	TGTGCCAGCAGCCTTGGACTCGACCCCTACGAGCAGTACTTC
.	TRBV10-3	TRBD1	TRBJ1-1	CAISESGQGAGSAFF	TGTGCCATCAGTGAGTCCGGGCAGGGGGCAGGCAGTGCTTTCTTT
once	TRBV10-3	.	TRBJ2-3	CAISAGTDTQYF	TGTGCCATCAGTGCGGGCACAGATACGCAGTATTTT
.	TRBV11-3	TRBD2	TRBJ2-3	CASSSGTSGRTDTQYF	TGTGCCAGCAGCTCGGGGACTAGCGGCCGCACAGATACGCAGTATTTT
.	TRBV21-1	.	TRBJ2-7	CASSRTPFSSYEQYF	TGTGCCAGCAGCAGAACACCTTTTTCTTCCTACGAGCAGTACTTC
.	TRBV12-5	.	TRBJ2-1	CASGLDRLYNEQFF	TGTGCTAGTGGTTTGGACAGGCTGTACAATGAGCAGTTCTTC
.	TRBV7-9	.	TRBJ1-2	CASSLGREDYGYTF	TGTGCCAGCAGCTTGGGCAGGGAGGACTATGGCTACACCTTC
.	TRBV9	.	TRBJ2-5	CASSVDRGGETQYF	TGTGCCAGCAGCGTAGACAGGGGAGGAGAGACCCAGTACTTC
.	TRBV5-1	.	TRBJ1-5	CASSLDPASGYSNQPQHF	TGCGCCAGCAGCTTAGACCCCGCTTCAGGGTATAGCAATCAGCCCCAGCATTTT
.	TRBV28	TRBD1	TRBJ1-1	CASSFDRGTEAFF	TGTGCCAGCAGTTTCGACAGGGGAACTGAAGCTTTCTTT
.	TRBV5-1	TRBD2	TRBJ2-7	CASSLVGTSSYEQYF	TGCGCCAGCAGCTTGGTGGGGACTAGCTCCTACGAGCAGTACTTC
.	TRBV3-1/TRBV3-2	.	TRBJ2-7	CASSQFPIDEQYF	TGTGCCAGCAGCCAATTCCCCATTGACGAGCAGTACTTC
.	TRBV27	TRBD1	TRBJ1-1	CASSSGTELQAFF	TGTGCCAGCAGTTCCGGGACAGAGCTTCAAGCTTTCTTT
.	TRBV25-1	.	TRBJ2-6	CAMGTGESVSNVLTF	TGTGCCATGGGGACGGGGGAGTCGGTATCCAACGTCCTGACTTTC
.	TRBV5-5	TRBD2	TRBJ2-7	CASSFGTSVSSYEQYF	TGTGCCAGCAGCTTCGGGACTAGCGTGAGCTCCTACGAGCAGTACTTC
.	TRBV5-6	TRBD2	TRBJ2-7	CASSQPTSGRPEQYF	TGTGCCAGCAGCCAACCCACTAGCGGGAGACCCGAGCAGTACTTC
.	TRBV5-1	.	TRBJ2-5	CASSPSKAGQETQYF	TGCGCCAGCAGCCCTTCTAAAGCGGGCCAAGAGACCCAGTACTTC
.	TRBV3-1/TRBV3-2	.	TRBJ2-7	CASSQADSKQYF	TGTGCCAGCAGCCAAGCGGACAGCAAGCAGTACTTC
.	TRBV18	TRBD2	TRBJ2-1	CASSPPRGEGVNEQFF	TGTGCCAGCTCACCGCCTCGGGGGGAAGGAGTCAATGAGCAGTTCTTC
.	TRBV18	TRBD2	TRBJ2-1	CASRPSGGSYNEQFF	TGTGCCAGCCGACCTAGCGGGGGGTCCTACAATGAGCAGTTCTTC
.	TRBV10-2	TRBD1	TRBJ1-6	CASSPLDRANSYNSPLHF	TGCGCCAGCAGTCCCCTTGACAGGGCAAACTCCTATAATTCACCCCTCCACTTT
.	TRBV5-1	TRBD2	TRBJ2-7	CASSPSGMNYEQYF	TGCGCCAGCAGCCCAAGCGGGATGAACTACGAGCAGTACTTC
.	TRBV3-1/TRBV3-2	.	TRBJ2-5	CASSQGTGDQETQYF	TGTGCCAGCAGCCAAGGGACGGGAGACCAAGAGACCCAGTACTTC
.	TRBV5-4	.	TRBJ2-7	CASSERLDLNEQYF	TGTGCCAGCAGCGAGAGACTGGATTTAAACGAGCAGTACTTC
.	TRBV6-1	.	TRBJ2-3	CASSEAGHDGTDTQYF	TGTGCCAGCAGTGAAGCGGGGCATGATGGCACAGATACGCAGTATTTT
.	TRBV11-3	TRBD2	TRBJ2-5	CASSLASGQETQYF	TGTGCCAGCAGCTTAGCTAGCGGTCAAGAGACCCAGTACTTC
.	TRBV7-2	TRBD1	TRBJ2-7	CASSLQLSGGEQYF	TGTGCCAGCAGCTTACAGTTGTCAGGGGGCGAGCAGTACTTC
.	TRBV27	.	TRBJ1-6	CASSRSSLGSYNSPLHF	TGTGCCAGCAGTCGAAGTTCCCTCGGCTCCTATAATTCACCCCTCCACTTT
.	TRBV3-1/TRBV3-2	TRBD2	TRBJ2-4	CASSQGIVGRARNIQYF	TGTGCCAGCAGCCAAGGGATTGTCGGGAGGGCCCGAAACATTCAGTACTTC
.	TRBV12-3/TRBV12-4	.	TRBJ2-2	CASSLNFPGELFF	TGTGCCAGCAGTTTGAACTTTCCCGGGGAGCTGTTTTTT
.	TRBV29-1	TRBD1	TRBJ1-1	CSVGPGQGGTEAFF	TGCAGCGTTGGACCGGGACAGGGAGGTACTGAAGCTTTCTTT
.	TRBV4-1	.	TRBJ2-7	CASSQEATSLISYEQYF	TGCGCCAGCAGCCAAGAAGCGACTAGTCTAATTTCCTACGAGCAGTACTTC
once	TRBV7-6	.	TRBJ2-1	CASSPSYGGAYNEQFF	TGTGCCAGCAGCCCTAGCTATGGAGGGGCCTACAATGAGCAGTTCTTC
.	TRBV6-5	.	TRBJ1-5	CASSPGLNQPQHF	TGTGCCAGCAGTCCAGGGTTAAATCAGCCCCAGCATTTT
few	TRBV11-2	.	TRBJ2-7	CASSLRIRNTYEQYF	TGTGCCAGCAGCCTTCGGATCAGGAACACCTACGAGCAGTACTTC
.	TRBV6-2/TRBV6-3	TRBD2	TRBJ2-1	CASSYSLAGEQFF	TGTGCCAGCAGTTACTCATTAGCGGGGGAGCAGTTCTTC
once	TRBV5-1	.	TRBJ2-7	CASRWDLGSYEQYF	TGCGCCAGCAGATGGGACTTGGGCTCCTACGAGCAGTACTTC
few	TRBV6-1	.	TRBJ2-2	CASSEGGETGELFF	TGTGCCAGCAGTGAAGGGGGGGAGACCGGGGAGCTGTTTTTT
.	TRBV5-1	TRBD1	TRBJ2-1	CASSGTGGDEQFF	TGCGCCAGCTCGGGGACAGGGGGGGATGAGCAGTTCTTC
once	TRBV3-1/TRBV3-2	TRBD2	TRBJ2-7	CASSQDSGSYEQYF	TGTGCCAGCAGCCAAGACAGCGGGAGTTACGAGCAGTACTTC
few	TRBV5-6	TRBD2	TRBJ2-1	CASSKSSGGYNEQFF	TGTGCCAGCAGCAAATCTAGCGGGGGGTACAATGAGCAGTTCTTC
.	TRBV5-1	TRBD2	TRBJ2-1	CASSPQTSSFAHEQFF	TGCGCCAGCAGCCCCCAGACTAGCTCCTTTGCTCATGAGCAGTTCTTC
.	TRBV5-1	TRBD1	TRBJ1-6	CASSLDSGGGSPLHF	TGCGCCAGCAGCTTGGATTCAGGGGGCGGGTCACCCCTCCACTTT
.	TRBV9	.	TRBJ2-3	CASSVGRYSTDTQYF	TGTGCCAGCAGCGTAGGTCGGTATAGCACAGATACGCAGTATTTT
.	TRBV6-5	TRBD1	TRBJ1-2	CASSHGTGSTF	TGTGCCAGCAGTCATGGGACAGGGTCGACCTTC
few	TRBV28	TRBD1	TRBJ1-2	CASSSQGAAGYTF	TGTGCCAGCAGTTCACAGGGGGCGGCTGGCTACACCTTC